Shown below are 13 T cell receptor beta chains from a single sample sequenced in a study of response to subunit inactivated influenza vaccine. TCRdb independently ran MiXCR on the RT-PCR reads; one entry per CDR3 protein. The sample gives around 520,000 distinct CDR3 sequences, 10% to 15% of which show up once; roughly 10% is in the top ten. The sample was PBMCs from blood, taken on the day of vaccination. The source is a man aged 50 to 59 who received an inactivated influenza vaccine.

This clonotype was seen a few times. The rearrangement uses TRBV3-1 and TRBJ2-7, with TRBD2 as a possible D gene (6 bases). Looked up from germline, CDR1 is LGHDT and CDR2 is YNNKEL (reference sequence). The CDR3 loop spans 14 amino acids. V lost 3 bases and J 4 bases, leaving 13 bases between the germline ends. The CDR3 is CASSQGAGPYEQYF. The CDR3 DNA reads TGTGCCAGCAGCCAGGGTGCGGGGCCTTACGAGCAGTACTTC.

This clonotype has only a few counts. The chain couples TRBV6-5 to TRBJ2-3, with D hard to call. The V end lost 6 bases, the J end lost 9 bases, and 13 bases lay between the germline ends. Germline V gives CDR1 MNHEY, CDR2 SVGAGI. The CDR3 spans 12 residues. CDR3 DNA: TGTGCCAGCAGCCCAGGCGTCGGGACGCAGTATTTT. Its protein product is CASSPGVGTQYF.

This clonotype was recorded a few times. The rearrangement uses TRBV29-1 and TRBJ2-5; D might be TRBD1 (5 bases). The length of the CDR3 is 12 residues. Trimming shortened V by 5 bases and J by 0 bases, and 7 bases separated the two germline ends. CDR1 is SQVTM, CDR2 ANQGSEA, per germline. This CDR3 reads CSVYRNQETQYF. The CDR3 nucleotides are TGCAGCGTTTACAGGAACCAAGAGACCCAGTACTTC.

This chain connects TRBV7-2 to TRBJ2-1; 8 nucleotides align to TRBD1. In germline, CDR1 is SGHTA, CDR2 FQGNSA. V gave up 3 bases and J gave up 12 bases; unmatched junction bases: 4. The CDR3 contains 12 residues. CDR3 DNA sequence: TGTGCCAGCAGCTTTGACAGGGGCCCGCAGTTCTTC. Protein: CASSFDRGPQFF. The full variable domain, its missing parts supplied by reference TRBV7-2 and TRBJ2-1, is GAGVSQSPSNKVTEKGKDVELRCDPISGHTALYWYRQSLGQGLEFLIYFQGNSAPDKSGLPSDRFSAERTGGSVSTLTIQRTQQEDSAVYLCASSFDRGPQFFGPGTRLTVL.

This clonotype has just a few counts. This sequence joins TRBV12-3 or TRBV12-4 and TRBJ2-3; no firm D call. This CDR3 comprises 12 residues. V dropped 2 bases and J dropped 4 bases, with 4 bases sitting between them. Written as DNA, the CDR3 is TGTGCCAGCAGTTTAATGTCAGATACGCAGTATTTT. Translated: CASSLMSDTQYF.

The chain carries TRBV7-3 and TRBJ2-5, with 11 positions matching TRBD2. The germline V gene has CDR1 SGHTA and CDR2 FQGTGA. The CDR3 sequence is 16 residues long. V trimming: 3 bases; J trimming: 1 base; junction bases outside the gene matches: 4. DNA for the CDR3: TGTGCCAGCAGCTTGGGACTAGCGGAGGGCCAAGAGACCCAGTACTTC. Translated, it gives CASSLGLAEGQETQYF.

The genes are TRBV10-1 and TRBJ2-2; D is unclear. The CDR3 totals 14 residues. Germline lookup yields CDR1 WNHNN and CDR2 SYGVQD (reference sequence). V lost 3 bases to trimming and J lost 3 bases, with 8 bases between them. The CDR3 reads CASSDTLYTGELFF. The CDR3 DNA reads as TGCGCCAGCAGTGACACGTTGTACACCGGGGAGCTGTTTTTT.

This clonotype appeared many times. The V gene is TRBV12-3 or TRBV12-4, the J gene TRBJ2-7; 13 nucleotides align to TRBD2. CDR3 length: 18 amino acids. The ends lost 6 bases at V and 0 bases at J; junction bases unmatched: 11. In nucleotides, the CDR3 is TGTGCCAGCAGCTTCTTGGGGACTAGCGGGATCAGCTCCTACGAGCAGTACTTC. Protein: CASSFLGTSGISSYEQYF.

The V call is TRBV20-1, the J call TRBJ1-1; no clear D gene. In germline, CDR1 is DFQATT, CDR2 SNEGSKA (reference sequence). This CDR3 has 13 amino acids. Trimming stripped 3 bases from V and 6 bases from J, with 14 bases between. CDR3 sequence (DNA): TGCAGTGCTAGGGCGAACCGAAGAGCTGAAGCTTTCTTT. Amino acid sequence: CSARANRRAEAFF.

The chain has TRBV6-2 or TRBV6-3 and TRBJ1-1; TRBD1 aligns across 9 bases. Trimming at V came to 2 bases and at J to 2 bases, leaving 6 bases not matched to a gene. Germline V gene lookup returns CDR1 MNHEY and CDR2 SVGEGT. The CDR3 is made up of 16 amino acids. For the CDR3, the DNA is TGTGCCAGCAGTTACGCACAGGGGGCGGTTAACACTGAAGCTTTCTTT. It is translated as CASSYAQGAVNTEAFF.

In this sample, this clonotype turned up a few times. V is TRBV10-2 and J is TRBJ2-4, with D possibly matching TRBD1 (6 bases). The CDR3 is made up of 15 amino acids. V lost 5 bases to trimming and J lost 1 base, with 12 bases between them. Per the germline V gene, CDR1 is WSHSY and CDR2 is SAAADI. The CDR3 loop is CASSRDNGAKNIQYF. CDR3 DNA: TGCGCCAGCAGTCGGGACAACGGCGCCAAAAACATTCAGTACTTC.

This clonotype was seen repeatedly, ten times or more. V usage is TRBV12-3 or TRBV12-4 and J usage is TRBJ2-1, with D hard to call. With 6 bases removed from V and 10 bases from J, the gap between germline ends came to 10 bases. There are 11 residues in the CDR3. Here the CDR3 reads CASSLAWEQFF. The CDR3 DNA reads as TGTGCCAGCAGCCTGGCGTGGGAGCAGTTCTTC.

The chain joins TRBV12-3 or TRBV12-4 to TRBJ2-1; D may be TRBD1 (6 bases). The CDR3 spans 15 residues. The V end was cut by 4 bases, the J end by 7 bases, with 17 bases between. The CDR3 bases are TGTGCCAGCAGTTACTCCCATACAGGGTTGAATGAGCAGTTCTTC. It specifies CASSYSHTGLNEQFF.